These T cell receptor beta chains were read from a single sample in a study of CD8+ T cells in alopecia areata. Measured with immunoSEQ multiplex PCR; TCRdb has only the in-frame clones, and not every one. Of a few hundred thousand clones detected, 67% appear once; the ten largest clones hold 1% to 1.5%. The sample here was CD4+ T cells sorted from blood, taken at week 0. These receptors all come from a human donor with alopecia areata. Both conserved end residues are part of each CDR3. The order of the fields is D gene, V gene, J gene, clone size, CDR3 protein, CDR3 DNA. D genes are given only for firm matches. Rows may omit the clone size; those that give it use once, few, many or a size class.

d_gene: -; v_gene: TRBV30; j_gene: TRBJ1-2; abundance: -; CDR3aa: CAWSTAPGHKRDGYTF; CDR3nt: TGTGCCTGGAGTACAGCACCGGGTCACAAGAGGGATGGCTACACCTTC
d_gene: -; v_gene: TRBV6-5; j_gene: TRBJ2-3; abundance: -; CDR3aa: CASRSQGSTQYF; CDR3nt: TGTGCCAGCAGGAGCCAGGGTAGTACGCAGTATTTT
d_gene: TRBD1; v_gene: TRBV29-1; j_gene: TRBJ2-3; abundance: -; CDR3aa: CSVRRTGNRNTQYF; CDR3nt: TGCAGCGTCCGTAGGACAGGGAATAGGAATACGCAGTATTTT
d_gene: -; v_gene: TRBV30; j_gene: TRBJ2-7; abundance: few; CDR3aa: CAWSGTGHRRDEQYF; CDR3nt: TGTGCCTGGAGTGGTACGGGACACCGGAGGGACGAGCAGTACTTC
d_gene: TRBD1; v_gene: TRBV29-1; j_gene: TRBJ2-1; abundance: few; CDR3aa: CSVHNHRGNEQFF; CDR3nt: TGCAGCGTCCATAATCACAGGGGGAATGAGCAGTTCTTC
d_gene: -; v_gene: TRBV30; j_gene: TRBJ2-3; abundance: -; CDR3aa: CAWGTGTDTQYF; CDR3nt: TGTGCCTGGGGTACGGGCACAGATACGCAGTATTTT
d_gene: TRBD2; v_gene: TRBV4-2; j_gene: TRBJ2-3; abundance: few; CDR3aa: CASSQVRGGPTDTQYF; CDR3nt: TGTGCCAGCAGCCAAGTCCGCGGGGGGCCTACAGATACGCAGTATTTT
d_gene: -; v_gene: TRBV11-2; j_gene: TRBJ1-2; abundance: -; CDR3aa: CASSPGQNLYGYTF; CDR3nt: TGTGCCAGCAGCCCTGGACAGAACCTCTATGGCTACACCTTC
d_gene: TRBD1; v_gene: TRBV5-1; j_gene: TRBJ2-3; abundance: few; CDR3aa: CASSLRQGASDTQYF; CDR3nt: TGCGCCAGCAGCCTACGACAGGGGGCATCAGATACGCAGTATTTT
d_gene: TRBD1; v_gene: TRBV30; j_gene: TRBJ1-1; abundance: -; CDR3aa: CAWSPGGKYTEAFF; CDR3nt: TGTGCCTGGAGTCCAGGGGGAAAGTACACTGAAGCTTTCTTT
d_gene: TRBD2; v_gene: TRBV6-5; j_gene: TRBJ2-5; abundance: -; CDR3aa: CASSPLSGGTETQYF; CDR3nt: TGTGCCAGCAGCCCCTTATCGGGGGGGACCGAGACCCAGTACTTC
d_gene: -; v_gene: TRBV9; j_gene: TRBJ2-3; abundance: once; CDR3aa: CASSVGPTVYTDTQYF; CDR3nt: TGTGCCAGCAGCGTAGGACCAACAGTTTACACAGATACGCAGTATTTT
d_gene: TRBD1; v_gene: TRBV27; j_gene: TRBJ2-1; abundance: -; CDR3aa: CASSLFGTGVGNEQFF; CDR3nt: TGTGCCAGCAGTTTATTCGGGACAGGGGTAGGGAATGAGCAGTTCTTC
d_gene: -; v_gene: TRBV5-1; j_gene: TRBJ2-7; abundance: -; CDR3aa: CASSWGRNEQYF; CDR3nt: TGCGCCAGCAGCTGGGGGCGGAACGAGCAGTACTTC
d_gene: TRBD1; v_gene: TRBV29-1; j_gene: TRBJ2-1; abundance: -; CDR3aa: CSVSGTGGGEQFF; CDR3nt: TGCAGCGTCTCCGGGACAGGAGGCGGTGAGCAGTTCTTC
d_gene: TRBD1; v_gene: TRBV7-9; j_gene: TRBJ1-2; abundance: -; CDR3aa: CASSRLGTANYGYTF; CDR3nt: TGTGCCAGCAGCCGCCTCGGGACAGCTAACTATGGCTACACCTTC
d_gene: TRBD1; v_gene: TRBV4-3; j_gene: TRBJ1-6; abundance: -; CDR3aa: CASRPTGAENSPLHF; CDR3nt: TGCGCCAGCAGGCCGACAGGGGCGGAGAATTCACCCCTCCACTTT
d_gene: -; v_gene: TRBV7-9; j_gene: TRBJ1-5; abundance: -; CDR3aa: CASSLAGFDQPQHF; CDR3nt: TGTGCCAGCAGCTTAGCCGGATTTGATCAGCCCCAGCATTTT
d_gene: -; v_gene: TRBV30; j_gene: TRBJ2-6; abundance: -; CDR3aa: CAWREVISGANVLTF; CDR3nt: TGTGCCTGGAGGGAGGTAATCTCTGGGGCCAACGTCCTGACTTTC
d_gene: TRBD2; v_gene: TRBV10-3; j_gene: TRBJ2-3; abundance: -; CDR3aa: CAISRGGPTDTQYF; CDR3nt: TGTGCCATCAGCCGGGGGGGGCCCACAGATACGCAGTATTTT
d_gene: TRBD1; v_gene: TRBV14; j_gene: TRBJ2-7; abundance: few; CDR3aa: CASSQTGASPYEQYF; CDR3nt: TGTGCCAGCAGCCAAACAGGGGCAAGCCCCTACGAGCAGTACTTC
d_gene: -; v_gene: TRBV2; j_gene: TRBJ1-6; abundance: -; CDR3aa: CASHEGLQRSPLHF; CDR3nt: TGTGCCAGCCACGAGGGGTTACAGAGATCACCCCTCCACTTT
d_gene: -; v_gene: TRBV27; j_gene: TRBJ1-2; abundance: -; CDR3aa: CASSLEGRVLDGYTF; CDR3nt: TGTGCCAGCAGTTTAGAGGGAAGGGTCTTAGATGGCTACACCTTC
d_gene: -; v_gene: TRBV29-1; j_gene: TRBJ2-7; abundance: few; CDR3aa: CSVRLGYAEQYF; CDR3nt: TGCAGCGTTCGTTTAGGTTACGCTGAGCAGTACTTC
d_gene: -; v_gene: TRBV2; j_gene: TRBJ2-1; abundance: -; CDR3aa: CASEFPGGGNEQFF; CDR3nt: TGTGCCAGCGAATTCCCGGGGGGCGGCAATGAGCAGTTCTTC
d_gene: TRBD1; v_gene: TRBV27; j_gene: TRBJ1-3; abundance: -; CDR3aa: CASSLRVTGKFGGNTIYF; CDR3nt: TGTGCCAGCAGTTTGCGAGTGACAGGGAAGTTCGGTGGAAACACCATATATTTT
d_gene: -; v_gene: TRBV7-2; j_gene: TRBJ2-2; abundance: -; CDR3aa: CAGRRERLSGELFF; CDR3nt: TGTGCAGGACGCCGCGAGCGGTTGTCCGGGGAGCTGTTTTTT
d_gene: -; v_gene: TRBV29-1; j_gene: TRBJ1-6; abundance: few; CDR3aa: CSVGGDTEPLHF; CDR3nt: TGCAGCGTTGGGGGGGACACCGAACCCCTCCACTTT
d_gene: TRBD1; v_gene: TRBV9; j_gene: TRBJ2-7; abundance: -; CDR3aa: CASSAQGNSYEQYF; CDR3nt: TGTGCCAGCAGCGCACAGGGGAACTCCTACGAGCAGTACTTC
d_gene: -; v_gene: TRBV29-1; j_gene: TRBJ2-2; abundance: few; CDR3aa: CSARPGNPANTGELFF; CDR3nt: TGCAGCGCCCGACCGGGGAACCCAGCGAACACCGGGGAGCTGTTTTTT
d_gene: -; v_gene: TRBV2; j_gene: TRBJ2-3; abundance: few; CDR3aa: CASSPTDTQYF; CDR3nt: TGTGCCAGCAGTCCCACAGATACGCAGTATTTT
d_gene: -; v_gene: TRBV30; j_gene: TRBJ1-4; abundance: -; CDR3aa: CAWSRYTTNEKLFF; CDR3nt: TGTGCCTGGAGCCGTTACACAACTAATGAAAAACTGTTTTTT
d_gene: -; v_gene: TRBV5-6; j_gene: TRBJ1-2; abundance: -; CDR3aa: CASSWGGGGYGYTF; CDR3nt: TGTGCCAGCAGCTGGGGTGGGGGCGGCTATGGCTACACCTTC
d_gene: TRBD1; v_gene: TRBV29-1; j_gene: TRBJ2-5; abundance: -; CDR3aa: CSGGQGRLETQYF; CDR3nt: TGCAGCGGCGGACAGGGGAGGCTGGAGACCCAGTACTTC
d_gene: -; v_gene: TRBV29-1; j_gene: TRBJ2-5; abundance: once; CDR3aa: CSVGGPIQETQYF; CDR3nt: TGCAGCGTTGGGGGCCCAATCCAAGAGACCCAGTACTTC
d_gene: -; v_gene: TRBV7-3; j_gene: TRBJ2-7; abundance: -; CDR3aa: CASSLTVSGEQYF; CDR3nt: TGTGCCAGCAGCTTAACGGTCTCCGGCGAGCAGTACTTC
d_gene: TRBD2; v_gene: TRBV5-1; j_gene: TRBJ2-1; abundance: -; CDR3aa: CASSLLAGYNEQFF; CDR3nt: TGCGCCAGCAGCTTACTAGCGGGATACAATGAGCAGTTCTTC
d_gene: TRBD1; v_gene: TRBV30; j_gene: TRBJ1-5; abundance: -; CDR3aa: CAWSNWDRGSNQPQHF; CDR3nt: TGTGCCTGGAGTAATTGGGACAGGGGTAGCAATCAGCCCCAGCATTTT
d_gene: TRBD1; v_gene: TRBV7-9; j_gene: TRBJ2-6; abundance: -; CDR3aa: CASSSTGVGANVLTF; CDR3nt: TGTGCCAGCAGCTCGACAGGGGTAGGGGCCAACGTCCTGACTTTC
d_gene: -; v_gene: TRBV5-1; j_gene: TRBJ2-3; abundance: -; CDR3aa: CASSLGDTSTDTQYF; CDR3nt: TGCGCCAGCAGCTTGGGGGATACTAGCACAGATACGCAGTATTTT
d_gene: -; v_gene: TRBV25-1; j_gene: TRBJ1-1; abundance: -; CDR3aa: CASRDRLTEAFF; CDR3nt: TGTGCCAGCAGGGACAGACTCACTGAAGCTTTCTTT
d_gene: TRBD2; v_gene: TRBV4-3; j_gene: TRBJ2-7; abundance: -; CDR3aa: CASSQEGRGGYEQYF; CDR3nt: TGCGCCAGCAGCCAAGAAGGGCGGGGGGGGTACGAGCAGTACTTC
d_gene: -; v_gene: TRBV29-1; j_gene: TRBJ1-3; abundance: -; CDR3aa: CSVSSGSGNTIYF; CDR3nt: TGCAGCGTTAGTTCGGGCTCTGGAAACACCATATATTTT
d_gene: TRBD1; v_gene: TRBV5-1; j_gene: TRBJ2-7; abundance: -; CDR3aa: CASKDRDDYEQYF; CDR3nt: TGCGCCAGCAAGGACAGGGATGACTACGAGCAGTACTTC
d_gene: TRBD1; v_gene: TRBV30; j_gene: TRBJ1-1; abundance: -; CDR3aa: CAWTKGASTEAFF; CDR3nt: TGTGCCTGGACTAAGGGGGCTAGCACTGAAGCTTTCTTT
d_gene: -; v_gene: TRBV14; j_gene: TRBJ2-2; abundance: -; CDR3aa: CASSRARAGELFF; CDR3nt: TGTGCCAGCAGCCGGGCTCGCGCCGGGGAGCTGTTTTTT
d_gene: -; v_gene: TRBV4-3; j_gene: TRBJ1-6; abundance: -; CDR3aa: CASSQEWQGSPLHF; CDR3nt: TGCGCCAGCAGCCAAGAGTGGCAGGGATCACCCCTCCACTTT
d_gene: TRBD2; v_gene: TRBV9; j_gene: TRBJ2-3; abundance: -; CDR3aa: CASSAIAGGQQDTQYF; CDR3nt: TGTGCCAGCAGCGCCATAGCGGGGGGACAACAGGATACGCAGTATTTT
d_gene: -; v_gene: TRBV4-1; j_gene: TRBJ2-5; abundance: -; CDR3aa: CASSQDYAQETQYF; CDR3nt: TGCGCCAGCAGCCAAGATTATGCGCAAGAGACCCAGTACTTC
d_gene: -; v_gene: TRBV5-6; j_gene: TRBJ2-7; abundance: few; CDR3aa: CASHPRWGANSYEQYF; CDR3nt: TGTGCCAGCCACCCTCGGTGGGGGGCGAATTCCTACGAGCAGTACTTC
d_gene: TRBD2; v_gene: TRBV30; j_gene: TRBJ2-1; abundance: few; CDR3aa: CAWSGTSELNEQFF; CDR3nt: TGTGCCTGGAGTGGGACTAGCGAATTAAATGAGCAGTTCTTC
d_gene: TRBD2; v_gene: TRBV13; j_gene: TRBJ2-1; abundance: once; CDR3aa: CASSLGRVAGGLYNEQFF; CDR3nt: TGTGCCAGCAGCTTAGGCAGGGTAGCGGGGGGACTTTACAATGAGCAGTTCTTC
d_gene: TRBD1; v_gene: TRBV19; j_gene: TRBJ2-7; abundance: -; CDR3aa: CASSTRDRTREQYF; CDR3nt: TGTGCCAGTAGTACCCGGGACAGAACGCGGGAGCAGTACTTC
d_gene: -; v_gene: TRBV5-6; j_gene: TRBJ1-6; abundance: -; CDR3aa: CASSSGLPHSPLHF; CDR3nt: TGTGCCAGCAGCTCGGGCCTACCGCATTCACCCCTCCACTTT